One T cell receptor (beta chain) is described in this entry. The antigen is unknown. The sample is drawn from a study of beta chain features in type 1 diabetes. Every bit of the isolated RNA underwent reverse transcription, so sequencing read expressed TCRB transcripts. Sequencing was performed with immunoSEQ multiplex PCR; in TCRdb, only in-frame clones are kept and a portion is missing. This sample carries 300,000 to 350,000 clones, roughly 9% of them seen once, and the ten largest clones take approximately 1%. Trimming removed 2 bases from V and 0 bases from J, with 15 bases in between. Germline values: CDR1 SGHTS, CDR2 YDEGEE. CDR3 length: 17 amino acids. Study observations and caveats: Shortening of TCRB CDR3s, moderate but significant, appeared in all four CD4+ subsets of Type 1 diabetes patients.

The TCR was taken from a man younger than 45 with type 1 diabetes. This chain connects TRBV5-8 to TRBJ2-1; D remains unclear. The sequenced material came from central memory CD4+ T cells from blood. CDR3 DNA: TGTGCCAGCAGCTTAGCCCGAACTTCGAGCTCCTACAATGAGCAGTTCTTC. It encodes CASSLARTSSSYNEQFF.